This T cell receptor (beta chain) was recorded in a study of blood T cell repertoires in COVID-19. On the study more broadly: PBMCs, B-cell-depleted T cells, or T cells were the source of the cDNA or gDNA that made up the material.

V trimming: 11 bases; J trimming: 0 bases; junction bases outside the gene matches: 7. CDR1 MNHEY and CDR2 SVGAGI come from the germline V gene. The length of the CDR3 is 14 residues. Assay: immunoSEQ multiplex PCR; the TCRdb copy retains only in-frame clones and omits some. The sample has fewer than 70,000 clones; 85% to 90% are singletons. This clone has just a few counts. The TCR was taken from a man in his fifties with active COVID-19. Material: peripheral blood. The V and J genes are TRBV6-5 and TRBJ1-5, with 7 bases aligning to TRBD1. The CDR3 here is CAVNRGDSNQPQHF. Here the CDR3 DNA reads TGTGCCGTCAACAGGGGCGATAGCAATCAGCCCCAGCATTTT.